This T cell receptor beta chain is drawn from a study of T-cell reconstitution after alpha-beta-depleted transplantation in children. General study results and limits: Two months or so post-transplant, alpha-beta T cells reportedly derived from several hundred expanded graft clones. T-cell counts and diversity were attributed mostly to newly produced T cells one year after transplant. For some patients, TCRbeta diversity was high at day 60 because of recipient T cells and thymic progenitors that survived.

The table lists this clonotype with a count of one. The antigen is undetermined. The TCRbeta library incorporated unique molecular identifiers. TCRdb reprocessed the PCR reads via MiXCR and lists one record per CDR3 protein. Of 440,000 or so distinct CDR3 sequences in the sample, 43% were seen once. With V trimmed by 5 bases and J by 5 bases, 12 bases remained unmatched. The CDR3 contains 15 residues. Germline lookup yields CDR1 SQVTM and CDR2 ANQGSEA. The source material was PBMCs, sampled before TCRalphabeta/CD19-depleted stem cell transplant. The receptor was isolated from a girl aged 2 to 9 with aplastic anemia, due to receive a stem cell transplant. This chain uses TRBV29-1 with TRBJ2-5; the match to TRBD2 covers 9 bases. Here the CDR3 reads CSVFKGGRAEETQYF. DNA for the CDR3: TGCAGCGTTTTTAAGGGCGGGAGGGCCGAGGAGACCCAGTACTTC.